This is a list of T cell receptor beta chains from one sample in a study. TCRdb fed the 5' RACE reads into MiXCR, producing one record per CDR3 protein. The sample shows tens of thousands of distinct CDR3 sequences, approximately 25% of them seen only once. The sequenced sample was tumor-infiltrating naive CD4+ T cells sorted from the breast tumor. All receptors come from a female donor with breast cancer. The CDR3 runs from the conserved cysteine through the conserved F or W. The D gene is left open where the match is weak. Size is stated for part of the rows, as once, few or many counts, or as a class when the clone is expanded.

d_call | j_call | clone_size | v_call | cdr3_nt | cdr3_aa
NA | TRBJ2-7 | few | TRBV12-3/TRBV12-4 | TGTGCCAGCAGGAGACAGTCCTACGAGCAGTACTTC | CASRRQSYEQYF
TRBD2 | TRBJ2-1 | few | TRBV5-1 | TGCGCCAGCAGCTTGGCCGGGACTAGGGACAATGAGCAGTTCTTC | CASSLAGTRDNEQFF
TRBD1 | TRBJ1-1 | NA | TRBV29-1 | TGCAGCGTTGGTCCTGGGACAGGGATCACTGAAGCTTTCTTT | CSVGPGTGITEAFF
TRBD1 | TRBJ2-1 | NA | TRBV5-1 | TGCGCCAGCAGCTCCAGACAGGGGTCCTACAATGAGCAGTTCTTC | CASSSRQGSYNEQFF
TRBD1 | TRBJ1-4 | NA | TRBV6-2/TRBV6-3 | TGTGCCAGCAGTTACGGGGACAGCTTTGCAACTAATGAAAAACTGTTTTTT | CASSYGDSFATNEKLFF
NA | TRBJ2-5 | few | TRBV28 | TGTGCCAGCAGTCGTGACCGAAGGGAGACCCAGTACTTC | CASSRDRRETQYF
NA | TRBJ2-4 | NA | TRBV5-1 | TGCGCCAGCAGCCCCTTCACCGGGATAGTCAAAAACATTCAGTACTTC | CASSPFTGIVKNIQYF
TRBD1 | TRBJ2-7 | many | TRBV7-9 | TGTGCCAGCAGAAACAGGGGCCCGGACTACGAGCAGTACTTC | CASRNRGPDYEQYF
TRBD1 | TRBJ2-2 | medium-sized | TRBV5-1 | TGCGCCAGCAGGGAACCGGGACAGATGAACACCGGGGAGCTGTTTTTT | CASREPGQMNTGELFF
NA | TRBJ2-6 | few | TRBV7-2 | TGTGCCAGCAGCTTCAATGAGGTCAGCTCTGGGGCCAACGTCCTGACTTTC | CASSFNEVSSGANVLTF
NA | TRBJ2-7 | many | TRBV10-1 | TGCGCCAGCAGAGATGGGATTACCGACGAGCAGTACTTC | CASRDGITDEQYF
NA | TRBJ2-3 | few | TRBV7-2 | TGTGCCAGCAGCTTAGAATATCAGCGCACAGATACGCAGTATTTT | CASSLEYQRTDTQYF
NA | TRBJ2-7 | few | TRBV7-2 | TGTGCCAGCAGCTTAGCCGACGAGCAGTACTTC | CASSLADEQYF
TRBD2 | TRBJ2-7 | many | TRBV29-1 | TGCAGCGTGGGGACTAGCGGGAGTTACGAGCAGTACTTC | CSVGTSGSYEQYF
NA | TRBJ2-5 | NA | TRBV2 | TGTGCCAGCAGTAAACAGGGTCCCCAGTACTTC | CASSKQGPQYF
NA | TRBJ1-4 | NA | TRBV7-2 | TGTGCCAGCAGCCCACGGGGGGCGACTAATGAAAAACTGTTTTTT | CASSPRGATNEKLFF
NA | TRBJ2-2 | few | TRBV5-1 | TGCGCCAGCAGCCCCCGGGATGGGGCCGGGGAGCTGTTTTTT | CASSPRDGAGELFF
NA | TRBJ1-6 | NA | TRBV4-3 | TGCGCCAGCAGCCAAGATCCCCGGGATTCACCCCTCCACTTT | CASSQDPRDSPLHF
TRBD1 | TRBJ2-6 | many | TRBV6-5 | TGTGCCAGCAGTTACCGGACAGGGTCCCGCTCTGGGGCCAACGTCCTGACTTTC | CASSYRTGSRSGANVLTF
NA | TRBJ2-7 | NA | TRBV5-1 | TGCGCCAGCAGCGCCGCGGGGGCCCCGGACGAGCAGTACTTC | CASSAAGAPDEQYF
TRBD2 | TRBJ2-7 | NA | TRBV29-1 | TGCAGCGTGAATCCCGGGGGGAGCTCCTACGAGCAGTGCTTC | CSVNPGGSSYEQCF
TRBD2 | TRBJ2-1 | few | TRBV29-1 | TGCAGCGCTTCGGAGACTAGCGGGAGTAATGAGCAGTTCTTC | CSASETSGSNEQFF